This TCR beta chain was recorded in a study of T cells after yellow fever vaccination. General study findings and limits: The CD4 compartment and the CD8 compartment contained a small share of clonotypes in common. Contamination of FACS-sorted repertoires by abundant clonotypes from the bulk population could occur.

The authors made TCR cDNA by 5'RACE template switching, adding a universal primer site and UMIs. One entry per CDR3 protein, called by TCRdb with MiXCR from the 5' RACE reads. The table shows tens of thousands of distinct CDR3 sequences, with approximately 8% occurring only once. V was pared by 1 base and J by 4 bases, with 7 bases of the junction left unmatched. This CDR3 contains 16 residues. Germline V CDR1 and CDR2: SGHTA, FQGNSA. As for this clonotype: What it binds is not known.

The material sequenced was CD8+ T cells sorted from PBMCs, taken on the day of the yellow fever booster vaccination. The receptor was derived from a young man who received the YFV17D yellow fever vaccine. The chain has TRBV7-2 and TRBJ2-7, with TRBD1 identical over 10 bases. The CDR3 loop reads CASSLDSGTGVYEQYF. CDR3 DNA: TGTGCCAGCAGCTTAGATTCCGGGACAGGGGTGTACGAGCAGTACTTC.